The text below deals with one T cell receptor (beta chain). Time point meaning: recipient sample about 28 days before transplant, after cytoreduction. This sample was taken from a study of T cell clonotyping in hematopoietic cell transplantation. Study at large: Pretransplant recipient samples were taken after cytoreduction.

The CDR3 covers 13 residues. Trimming cost V 0 bases and J 2 bases, with 5 bases left between them. Germline V gives CDR1 ENHRY, CDR2 SYGVKD. Profiled with immunoSEQ multiplex PCR; TCRdb holds only in-frame clones, not every one. The sample has about 29,000 clones, roughly 80% seen once. The V and J genes are TRBV10-3 and TRBJ2-7; D gene uncertain. The clonotype comes from a woman aged 25 to 45 with chronic myeloid leukemia. Some clones in this sample may be carry-over from other donors' samples. Sequenced here: peripheral blood mononuclear cells, sampled before stem cell transplant. The CDR3 loop reads CAISESVAYEQYF. DNA of the CDR3: TGTGCCATCAGTGAGTCAGTTGCCTACGAGCAGTACTTC.